This entry is about one T cell receptor (beta chain). The data belong to a study of blood T cell repertoires in COVID-19. For the study at large: T cells, B-cell-depleted T cells, or PBMCs provided the cDNA or gDNA that served as material.

The Seattle site enrolled patients during active infection and followed them longitudinally. The trim removed 5 bases at V and 4 bases at J, leaving 0 bases unmatched. The CDR3 runs to 13 residues. Germline V gene sequence: CDR1 SGHAT, CDR2 FQNNGV. In the original analysis: Using reference gene primer amplification, nucleated cell counts were estimated. The protocol was immunoSEQ multiplex PCR, while the TCRdb copy is restricted to in-frame clones and leaves out a portion. D and trimming come from the DNA, and the V and J calls and clone size come from that table. The table has fewer than 450,000 clones, about nine tenths seen once; the top ten hold roughly 6.6%.

The sequenced material came from peripheral blood. The rearrangement links TRBV11-2 to TRBJ1-1, with 11 bases identical to TRBD1. The receptor was derived from a woman in her 70s with COVID-19, enrolled during active disease. The CDR3 loop reads CASSGTGGTEAFF. CDR3 coding DNA: TGTGCCAGCAGCGGGACAGGGGGCACTGAAGCTTTCTTT.